This T cell receptor beta chain stems from a study of cytomegalovirus exposure and HLA in healthy donors. Study-level points and caveats: One variant, a missense change in DCLRE1C, was linked in a later analysis to TCR beta V- and J-gene trimming. After further analysis at a later stage, around 17,000 TCR beta sequences were associated with HLA alleles at 0.05 false discovery rate. Across donors, most TCRs were seen rarely, yet some public ones were widespread.

To note about this clone: The antigen is not known.

The PCR used 60 Vbeta and 13 Jbeta primers. Per the authors' pipeline: There were some 87 million unique TCR beta chains by a later count, and approximately 11 million of them were shared. The data were produced by immunoSEQ multiplex PCR, yet TCRdb's version contains in-frame clones alone and is incomplete. V and J calls and clone size follow that table, whereas D and trimming were derived from the DNA. Of about 160,000 clones listed, about 80% are singletons. Germline V gene sequence: CDR1 MDHEN, CDR2 SYDVKM. The CDR3 is 14 amino acids. Trimming cost V 4 bases and J 2 bases, with 12 bases left between them.

This clonotype was sampled from a man aged 30 to 39 in good health and CMV-seropositive. Sequencing was done on a sample of PBMCs. The J gene is TRBJ2-7, the V gene TRBV28; possible D gene TRBD1, 6 bases. The CDR3 is CASSSTGSTYEQYF. In nucleotides, the CDR3 is TGTGCCAGCAGTTCGACAGGTTCTACCTACGAGCAGTACTTC. Based on the CDR3 plus reference TRBV28 and TRBJ2-7, the full variable domain is DVKVTQSSRYLVKRTGEKVFLECVQDMDHENMFWYRQDPGLGLRLIYFSYDVKMKEKGDIPEGYSVSREKKERFSLILESASTNQTSMYLCASSSTGSTYEQYFGPGTRLTVT.